A selection of T cell receptor beta chains follows, all from one sample in a study of cytomegalovirus exposure and HLA in healthy donors. The repertoire was sequenced with immunoSEQ multiplex PCR; TCRdb's copy has only in-frame clones and lacks some. The sample carries approximately 95,000 clones, around 75% recorded once. Specimen: PBMCs. These receptors were obtained from a man between 18 and 35 years old in good health and CMV-seropositive. Both conserved end residues are part of each CDR3. The order of the fields is D gene, clone size, J gene, V gene, CDR3 protein, CDR3 DNA. A D gene is named only where the DNA matches it firmly. Clone size is not always given. Where it is, it says once, few, many or a class for expanded clones.

-,-,TRBJ2-5,TRBV14,CASSHGDQETQYF,TGTGCCAGCAGCCACGGGGACCAAGAGACCCAGTACTTC
-,-,TRBJ1-2,TRBV4-1,CASSQVSASSSYGYTF,TGCGCCAGCAGCCAAGTGTCAGCTTCTAGTAGTTATGGCTACACCTTC
TRBD2,-,TRBJ2-2,TRBV7-2,CASSWTSGELFF,TGTGCCAGCAGCTGGACTAGCGGGGAGCTGTTTTTT
TRBD1,-,TRBJ2-7,TRBV13,CASRLLSGQSSYEQYF,TGTGCCAGCAGATTACTCTCGGGACAGTCATCCTACGAGCAGTACTTC
-,-,TRBJ2-2,TRBV25-1,CASSEGAGPGELFF,TGTGCCAGCAGTGAAGGGGCAGGGCCCGGGGAGCTGTTTTTT
TRBD2,-,TRBJ2-2,TRBV7-9,CASSGRLAGGTGELFF,TGTGCCAGCAGCGGACGGCTAGCGGGGGGGACCGGGGAGCTGTTTTTT
-,-,TRBJ1-1,TRBV7-3,CASSLFLMGGAEAFF,TGTGCCAGCAGCTTATTTCTTATGGGTGGAGCTGAAGCTTTCTTT
-,-,TRBJ2-3,TRBV2,CASSVGAPQWAQYF,TGTGCCAGCAGTGTGGGGGCCCCGCAGTGGGCGCAGTATTTT
TRBD2,-,TRBJ2-5,TRBV7-2,CASSLEWRGGRETQYF,TGTGCCAGCAGCTTAGAGTGGCGGGGGGGCCGGGAGACCCAGTACTTC
TRBD1,-,TRBJ1-2,TRBV19,CASSYDRGLNYGYTF,TGTGCCAGTAGCTACGACAGGGGGCTCAACTATGGCTACACCTTC
-,many,TRBJ1-3,TRBV29-1,CSAYATGNTIYF,TGCAGCGCCTACGCGACAGGAAACACCATATATTTT
TRBD1,-,TRBJ1-2,TRBV19,CASNQWDSLSF,TGTGCCAGCAACCAGTGGGACAGCCTCTCCTTC
TRBD1,-,TRBJ1-6,TRBV9,CASSRTQGAPSPLHF,TGTGCCAGCAGCCGGACACAGGGGGCACCTTCACCCCTCCACTTT
TRBD1,-,TRBJ1-1,TRBV5-1,CASSFIRTGRNTEAFF,TGCGCCAGCAGCTTTATACGGACAGGGAGGAACACTGAAGCTTTCTTT
-,-,TRBJ2-7,TRBV9,CASSVAGVGEQYF,TGTGCCAGCAGCGTAGCGGGGGTGGGCGAGCAGTACTTC
TRBD1,-,TRBJ2-2,TRBV7-8,CASSFRDRGLNTGELFF,TGTGCCAGCAGCTTTAGGGACAGGGGGCTGAACACCGGGGAGCTGTTTTTT
-,-,TRBJ2-3,TRBV4-2,CASSQGYDGGLSTDTQYF,TGTGCCAGCAGCCAAGGTTATGACGGGGGGCTAAGCACAGATACGCAGTATTTT
TRBD2,-,TRBJ2-1,TRBV5-1,CASSGAGGAPHEQFF,TGCGCCAGCAGCGGGGCCGGGGGGGCTCCTCATGAGCAGTTCTTC
TRBD2,-,TRBJ2-3,TRBV10-2,CASSERVAGRTSTDTQYF,TGCGCCAGCAGTGAAAGGGTAGCGGGGCGCACTAGCACAGATACGCAGTATTTT
-,once,TRBJ2-6,TRBV4-1,CASSRSGAGPGANVLTF,TGCGCCAGCAGCCGTTCGGGCGCGGGGCCTGGGGCCAACGTCCTGACTTTC
TRBD1,-,TRBJ2-1,TRBV28,CASSFPLWTGWNEQFF,TGTGCCAGCAGTTTCCCCCTCTGGACAGGGTGGAATGAGCAGTTCTTC
TRBD2,-,TRBJ2-1,TRBV7-9,CASSDTGGPSYNEQFF,TGTGCCAGCAGCGATACGGGGGGGCCTAGCTACAATGAGCAGTTCTTC
-,-,TRBJ2-3,TRBV4-1,CASSRLGAIGTALVF,TGCGCCAGCAGCCGACTGGGGGCTATAGGGACCGCCCTCGTTTTT
TRBD1,-,TRBJ1-1,TRBV6-6,CASSYYTGEAFF,TGTGCCAGCAGTTACTACACAGGGGAGGCTTTCTTT
-,-,TRBJ2-1,TRBV10-1,CASSAQQDNEQFF,TGCGCCAGCAGTGCCCAGCAGGACAATGAGCAGTTCTTC
TRBD1,-,TRBJ1-1,TRBV30,CAWQRQGAEAFF,TGTGCCTGGCAACGACAGGGGGCTGAAGCTTTCTTT
TRBD2,-,TRBJ2-5,TRBV5-1,CASSLGAGQLETQYF,TGCGCCAGCAGCTTGGGAGCGGGGCAGTTAGAGACCCAGTACTTC
-,-,TRBJ2-7,TRBV7-9,CASSDDKLNEQYF,TGTGCCAGCAGCGACGACAAACTCAACGAGCAGTACTTC
TRBD1,-,TRBJ2-7,TRBV5-1,CASSFIPDRRSYEQYF,TGCGCCAGCAGCTTTATCCCGGACAGGCGGTCCTACGAGCAGTACTTC
TRBD1,-,TRBJ2-2,TRBV28,CASTPMGQGVSGELFF,TGTGCCAGCACCCCTATGGGGCAGGGGGTGTCCGGGGAGCTGTTTTTT
TRBD2,-,TRBJ2-2,TRBV4-2,CASSQEGGGTGELFF,TGTGCCAGCAGCCAAGAAGGCGGGGGAACCGGGGAGCTGTTTTTT
TRBD2,-,TRBJ2-1,TRBV6-5,CASSQGLAGGSAFF,TGTGCCAGCAGCCAAGGACTAGCGGGGGGGTCGGCGTTCTTC
TRBD2,-,TRBJ2-3,TRBV6-4,CASSAAAGGPTDTQYF,TGTGCCAGCAGTGCCGCAGCGGGGGGGCCCACAGATACGCAGTATTTT
-,-,TRBJ1-1,TRBV14,CASSQGAGAFF,TGTGCCAGCAGCCAAGGGGCGGGGGCTTTCTTT
TRBD1,few,TRBJ2-3,TRBV27,CAISLDRGSPIGQYF,TGTGCCATCAGTTTAGACAGGGGGTCTCCAATCGGGCAGTATTTT
TRBD1,few,TRBJ1-6,TRBV5-1,CASSSGTGGSPLHF,TGCGCCAGCAGCTCCGGGACAGGGGGATCACCCCTCCACTTT
TRBD2,-,TRBJ2-7,TRBV5-6,CASSLDGLAGYEQYF,TGTGCCAGCAGCTTGGACGGACTAGCGGGGTACGAGCAGTACTTC
-,-,TRBJ1-1,TRBV28,CASSPLYGESTEAFF,TGTGCCAGCAGCCCCTTGTACGGGGAGAGCACTGAAGCTTTCTTT
-,-,TRBJ1-5,TRBV19,CASRMGAAYSNQPQHF,TGTGCCAGTAGGATGGGGGCAGCGTATAGCAATCAGCCCCAGCATTTT
-,few,TRBJ1-1,TRBV30,CAWSMGRNTEAFF,TGTGCCTGGAGTATGGGGAGGAACACTGAAGCTTTCTTT
-,once,TRBJ2-1,TRBV18,CASSRQGRGEQFF,TGTGCCAGCTCACGTCAAGGACGGGGTGAGCAGTTCTTC
-,few,TRBJ2-7,TRBV10-3,CAISGRDTFYEQYF,TGTGCCATCAGTGGGCGGGATACTTTCTACGAGCAGTACTTC
TRBD1,once,TRBJ2-7,TRBV18,CASSPKGDRGRHEQYF,TGTGCCAGCTCACCGAAAGGGGACAGGGGACGCCACGAGCAGTACTTC
-,-,TRBJ2-5,TRBV10-2,CASSSVGSETQYF,TGCGCCAGCAGTTCCGTCGGGTCGGAGACCCAGTACTTC
TRBD2,-,TRBJ2-3,TRBV10-3,CAISESLAGTDTQYF,TGTGCCATCAGTGAGTCCCTAGCGGGCACAGATACGCAGTATTTT
TRBD1,-,TRBJ1-4,TRBV28,CASSYLGGAAEKLFF,TGTGCCAGCAGTTATCTAGGGGGCGCGGCGGAAAAACTGTTTTTT
TRBD2,-,TRBJ2-1,TRBV11-3,CASSLGAGHNEQFF,TGTGCCAGCAGCTTAGGAGCGGGACACAATGAGCAGTTCTTC
-,-,TRBJ2-1,TRBV7-6,CASSPSTGSSYNEQFF,TGTGCCAGCAGCCCTTCTACAGGGAGCTCCTACAATGAGCAGTTCTTC
-,-,TRBJ2-7,TRBV27,CASSPARTAYEQYF,TGTGCCAGCAGTCCCGCGAGGACAGCCTACGAGCAGTACTTC
-,-,TRBJ2-7,TRBV5-4,CASSSQDSFDEQYF,TGTGCCAGCAGCTCCCAGGACAGTTTTGACGAGCAGTACTTC
TRBD1,-,TRBJ2-7,TRBV15,CATSRVSGTGSGEQYF,TGTGCCACCAGCAGAGTTTCGGGGACAGGGTCGGGCGAGCAGTACTTC
-,few,TRBJ2-3,TRBV14,CASSQVWTGTDTQYF,TGTGCCAGCAGCCAAGTTTGGACAGGCACAGATACGCAGTATTTT
-,-,TRBJ2-1,TRBV6-6,CASSYSRYIDEQFF,TGTGCCAGCAGTTACTCGAGGTATATCGATGAGCAGTTCTTC